The following is a T cell receptor (beta chain) sequence with its context. What it recognizes is unknown. The data were taken from a study of T cell repertoires in cytomegalovirus infection. Overall study: Based on public TCR beta signatures, there were indications of CMV infection and of a matching HLA type.

TCRdb fed the reads into MiXCR, producing one record per CDR3 protein. In the table there are around 270,000 distinct CDR3 sequences, approximately 9% of which are singletons. Trimming took 4 bases from V and 3 from J, leaving 10 bases between them. The CDR3 runs 14 residues. Germline CDR1 and CDR2: SGHRS and YFSETQ. Study-level results: Carriers of CMV plus the relevant HLA were identified by cumulative public TCR beta family frequency. It was HLA-C-restricted CMV-specific TCR beta clonotypes that dominated the response ex vivo.

The chain employs TRBV5-1 and TRBJ2-2, with D uncertain. The source material was PBMCs. The sequence was obtained from a human donor in good health (CMV status not recorded). Some clones in this sample may be carry-over from other donors' samples. CDR3 sequence (DNA): TGCGCCAGCAGCCGCCGTTTAGACACCGGGGAGCTGTTTTTT. It codes for CASSRRLDTGELFF.